What follows is one T cell receptor beta chain and its context. V gave up 7 bases and J gave up 5 bases, with 9 bases separating them. This CDR3 comprises 12 residues. Germline-derived CDR1 and CDR2 are LNHDA and SQIVND (reference sequence). This entry belongs to a study of blood T cell repertoires in COVID-19. Profiling relied on immunoSEQ multiplex PCR, and the TCRdb table lists in-frame clones only, not all of them. The sample contains 300,000 to 500,000 clones, roughly 90% of which appear only once. The sequence came from a woman aged 40 to 55 with acute COVID-19. Sequencing was done on a sample of PBMCs or T cells enriched from blood (not recorded which). The chain recombines TRBV19 with TRBJ2-1; a weak D match, TRBD1 (5 bases). CDR3 region: CASNLQDNEQFF. The CDR3, as DNA: TGTGCCAGTAATTTACAGGACAATGAGCAGTTCTTC.